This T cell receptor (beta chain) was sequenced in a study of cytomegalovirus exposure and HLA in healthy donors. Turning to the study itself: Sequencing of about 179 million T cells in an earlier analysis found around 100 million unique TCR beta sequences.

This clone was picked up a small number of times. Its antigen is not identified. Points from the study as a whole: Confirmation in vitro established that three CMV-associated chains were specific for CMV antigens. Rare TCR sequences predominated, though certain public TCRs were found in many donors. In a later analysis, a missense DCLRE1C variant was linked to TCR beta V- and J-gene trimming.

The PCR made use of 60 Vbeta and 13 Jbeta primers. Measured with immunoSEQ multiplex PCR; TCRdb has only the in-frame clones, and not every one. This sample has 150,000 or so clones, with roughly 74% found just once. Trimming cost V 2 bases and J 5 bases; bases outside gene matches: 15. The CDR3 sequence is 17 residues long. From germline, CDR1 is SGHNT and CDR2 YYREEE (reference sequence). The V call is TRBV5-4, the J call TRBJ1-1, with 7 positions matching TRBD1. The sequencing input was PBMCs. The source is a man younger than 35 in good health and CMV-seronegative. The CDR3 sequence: CASSFKASVSGGTEAFF. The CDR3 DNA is TGTGCCAGCAGCTTTAAAGCGTCAGTATCAGGGGGGACTGAAGCTTTCTTT.